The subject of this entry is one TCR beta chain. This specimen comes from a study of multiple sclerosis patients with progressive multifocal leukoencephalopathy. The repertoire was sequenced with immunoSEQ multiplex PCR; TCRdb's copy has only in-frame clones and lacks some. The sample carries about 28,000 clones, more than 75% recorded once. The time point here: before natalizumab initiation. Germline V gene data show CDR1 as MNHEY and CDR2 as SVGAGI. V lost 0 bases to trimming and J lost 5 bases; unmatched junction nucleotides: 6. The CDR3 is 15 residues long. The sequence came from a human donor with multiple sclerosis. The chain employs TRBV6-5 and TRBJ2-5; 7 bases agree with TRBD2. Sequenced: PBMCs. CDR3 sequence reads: CASSYSGRAGETQYF. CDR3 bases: TGTGCCAGCAGTTACTCGGGGAGGGCGGGGGAGACCCAGTACTTC.